This is a list of T cell receptor beta chains from one sample in a study of blood T cell repertoires in COVID-19. This table comes from immunoSEQ multiplex PCR, and its TCRdb copy is limited to in-frame clones, with some not included. The sample holds around 170,000 clones, roughly four fifths seen once. The specimen was peripheral blood. These receptor sequences come from a woman aged 40-49 years with acute or convalescent COVID-19. Each CDR3 is given with its conserved first and last residue. Not every row has a clone size; where given, it reads once, few, many or a size class.

>-|16|TRBV27
CASSTQRGGGTYEQYF
>once|15|TRBV5-6
CASSRRTGLNTEAFF
>once|16|TRBV25-1
CASSDHPSGAQGTQYF
>-|15|TRBV3-1/TRBV3-2
CASSSPGFSGNTIYF
>-|15|TRBV18
CASSPPGLGNTEAFF
>-|14|TRBV18
CASSPDRTYSPLHF
>once|15|TRBV7-6
CASSPPKGGGTEAFF
>-|18|TRBV28
CASSSRWVGTWDNQPQHF
>once|12|TRBV4-1
CASSQAREGYTF
>-|15|TRBV6-1
CASSEMGGILQPQHF